The 9 T cell receptor beta chains below all came from one sample that was sequenced in a study of neoadjuvant anti-PD-1 for oral cavity cancer. Repertoires were generated with immunoSEQ multiplex PCR, while TCRdb's copy carries only in-frame clones and drops some. In the table there are approximately 15,000 clones, less than 80% of which are singletons. Sequenced material: PBMCs, taken before nivolumab (anti-PD-1) treatment. The receptors derive from a person aged 40 to 85 with oral cavity squamous cell carcinoma.

The chain employs TRBV10-2 and TRBJ2-1; D may be TRBD2 (5 bases). V was clipped by 6 bases and J by 4 bases, with 10 bases between them. Looked up from germline, CDR1 is WSHSY and CDR2 is SAAADI. This CDR3 is 13 amino acids long. DNA for the CDR3: TGCGCCAGCAGGGTCGGGATGTACAATGAGCAGTTCTTC. This encodes CASRVGMYNEQFF.

CDR3 nucleotides: TGCGCCAGCAGTCCCCCCGGGACAGAGGGAGGCACTGAAGCTTTCTTT. Encoded protein: CASSPPGTEGGTEAFF. The rearrangement joins TRBV5-1 to TRBJ1-1, with TRBD1 matching over 7 bases. Germline V CDR1 and CDR2: SGHRS, YFSETQ. Trimming at V came to 5 bases and at J to 4 bases, leaving 14 bases not matched to a gene. This CDR3 contains 16 residues.

The chain uses TRBV10-3 and TRBJ1-1; the match to TRBD1 covers 7 bases. This CDR3 is built from 15 residues. CDR1 and CDR2 (germline): ENHRY, SYGVKD. With 0 bases clipped from V and 8 bases from J, the junction kept 9 bases outside the gene matches. As DNA, the CDR3 is TGTGCCATCAGTGAGTCGGGGGGACAGAAGAGAGAAGCTTTCTTT. Protein: CAISESGGQKREAFF.

This chain links TRBV29-1 with TRBJ1-1; D is unresolved. Looked up from germline, CDR1 is SQVTM and CDR2 is ANQGSEA. V gave up 7 bases and J gave up 0 bases, with 6 bases separating them. The CDR3 is 11 amino acids. The CDR3 nucleotides are TGCAGCGCTACATTGAACACTGAAGCTTTCTTT. It translates to CSATLNTEAFF.

The rearrangement uses TRBV30 and TRBJ2-7; D gene uncertain. There are 11 residues in the CDR3. Germline V gene lookup returns CDR1 GTSNPN and CDR2 SVGIG (reference sequence). With 2 bases removed from V and 2 bases from J, the gap between germline ends came to 4 bases. The CDR3 bases are TGTGCCTGGAGTAGAGCCTACGAGCAGTACTTC. Protein: CAWSRAYEQYF.

This chain links TRBV5-1 with TRBJ2-2, with TRBD2 matching 7 bases. V lost 2 bases, J lost 3 bases, and 7 bases stayed unmatched. The germline gives CDR1 SGHRS, CDR2 YFSETQ. The CDR3 has 16 amino acids. In DNA, the CDR3 is TGCGCCAGCAGCTTTTCGCGGGAGACGGACACCGGGGAGCTGTTTTTT. Translating gives CASSFSRETDTGELFF.

This chain uses TRBV6-5 with TRBJ1-2; D is unresolved. This CDR3 comprises 13 residues. V was cut by 6 bases and J by 2 bases, with 10 bases left in between. The germline V gene has CDR1 MNHEY and CDR2 SVGAGI. The CDR3 here is CASSREDNYGYTF. CDR3 coding DNA: TGTGCCAGCAGCCGCGAGGACAACTATGGCTACACCTTC.

There are a few counts of this clone. The chain employs TRBV19 and TRBJ2-2, with TRBD2 identical over 13 bases. V was clipped by 4 bases and J by 4 bases; unmatched bases: 6. Germline V gene lookup returns CDR1 LNHDA and CDR2 SQIVND (reference sequence). CDR3 length: 17 residues. In DNA form, the CDR3 reads TGTGCCAGTAGTACCTGGACTAGCGGGAGAGGCACCGGGGAGCTGTTTTTT. Translated, it gives CASSTWTSGRGTGELFF.

CDR3 coding DNA: TGTGCCAGCTCGGTGTGGGGGGGGAAAAACATTCAGTACTTC. This encodes CASSVWGGKNIQYF. V gene TRBV27 combines with J gene TRBJ2-4, with TRBD2 matching 7 bases. This CDR3 has 14 amino acids. Germline values: CDR1 MNHEY, CDR2 SMNVEV (reference sequence). V trimming: 8 bases; J trimming: 4 bases; junction bases outside the gene matches: 8.